This T cell receptor beta chain was found in a study of T cell responses to AZD1222 COVID-19 vaccine. Study-level information: Second-dose timings of about 4 or about 12 weeks were pooled. Study conclusions and caveats: CD4 TCRs covered the whole spike, strongest at regions 160-218 and 743-854. Elevations in Spike-specific TCR breadth and depth followed administration of two AZD1222 doses.

Repertoires were generated with immunoSEQ multiplex PCR, while TCRdb's copy carries only in-frame clones and drops some. The profile covers 75,000 to 85,000 clones, with roughly 87% appearing a single time and 24% taken by the ten largest. This clone has only one observation. The antigen is unknown. V gave up 1 base and J gave up 0 bases, with 28 bases separating them. The CDR3 totals 21 residues. CDR1 is MDHEN, CDR2 SYDVKM, per germline. This TCR derives from an adult in good health. Sequences were derived from peripheral blood, sampled on day 0 of AZD1222 vaccination. V is TRBV28 and J is TRBJ2-7, with no clear D. The CDR3 region is CASSLFVLCVACSRPSYEQYF. As DNA, the CDR3 is TGTGCCAGCAGTTTATTCGTTTTGTGTGTAGCCTGCTCGAGGCCCTCCTACGAGCAGTACTTC.